This T cell receptor (beta chain) came from a study of cytomegalovirus exposure and HLA in healthy donors. General study points: The study dropped some indistinguishable V segments, TRBV6-2 and TRBV6-3 among them.

Comments on this clone: Its target is unknown.

13 Jbeta primers and 60 Vbeta primers were used for the PCR. The repertoire was sequenced with immunoSEQ multiplex PCR; TCRdb's copy has only in-frame clones and lacks some. The sample yields some 180,000 clones, 70% to 90% seen once. Trimming took 5 bases from V and 2 from J; bases not matched to a gene: 12. The CDR3 loop spans 20 amino acids. From germline, CDR1 is SGHVS and CDR2 FNYEAQ. Material for sequencing was PBMCs. The chain couples TRBV7-6 to TRBJ2-1; 16 bases map to TRBD2. The receptor was isolated from a man aged 25 to 40 in good health and CMV-seropositive. CDR3 region: CASSLPGLAGGPGTYNEQFF. CDR3 bases: TGTGCCAGCAGCCTGCCGGGACTAGCGGGAGGGCCGGGCACCTACAATGAGCAGTTCTTC.